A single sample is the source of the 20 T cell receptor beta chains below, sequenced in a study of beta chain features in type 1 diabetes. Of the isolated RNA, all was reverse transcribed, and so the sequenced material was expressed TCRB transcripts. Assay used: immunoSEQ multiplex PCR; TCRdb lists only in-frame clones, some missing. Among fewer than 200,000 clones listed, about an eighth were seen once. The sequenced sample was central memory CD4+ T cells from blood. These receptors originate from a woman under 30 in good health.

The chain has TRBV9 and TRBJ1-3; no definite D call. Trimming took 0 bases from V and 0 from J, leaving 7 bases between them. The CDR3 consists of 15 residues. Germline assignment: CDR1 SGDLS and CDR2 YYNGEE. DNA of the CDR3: TGTGCCAGCAGCGTAGGAGTAGTCTCTGGAAACACCATATATTTT. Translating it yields CASSVGVVSGNTIYF.

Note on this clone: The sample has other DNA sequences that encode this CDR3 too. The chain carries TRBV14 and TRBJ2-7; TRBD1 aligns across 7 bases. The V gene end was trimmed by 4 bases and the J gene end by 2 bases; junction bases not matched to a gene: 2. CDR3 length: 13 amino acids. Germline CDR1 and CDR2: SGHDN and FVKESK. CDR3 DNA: TGTGCCAGCAGCCGAGACAGGGCCTACGAGCAGTACTTC. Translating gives CASSRDRAYEQYF.

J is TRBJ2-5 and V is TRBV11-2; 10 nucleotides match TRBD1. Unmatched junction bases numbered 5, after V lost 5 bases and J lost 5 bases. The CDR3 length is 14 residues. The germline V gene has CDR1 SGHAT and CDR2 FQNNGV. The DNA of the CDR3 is TGTGCCAGCAGCCCAGACAGGGGGCAGGAGACCCAGTACTTC. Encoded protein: CASSPDRGQETQYF. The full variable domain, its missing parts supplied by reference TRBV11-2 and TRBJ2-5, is EAGVAQSPRYKIIEKRQSVAFWCNPISGHATLYWYQQILGQGPKLLIQFQNNGVVDDSQLPKDRFSAERLKGVDSTLKIQPAKLEDSAVYLCASSPDRGQETQYFGPGTRLLVL.

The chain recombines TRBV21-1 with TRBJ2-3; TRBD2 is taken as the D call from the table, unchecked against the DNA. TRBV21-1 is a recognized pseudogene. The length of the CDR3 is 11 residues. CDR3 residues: CATTGINTQYF. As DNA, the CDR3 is TGTGCCACCACCGGGATAAATACGCAGTATTTT.

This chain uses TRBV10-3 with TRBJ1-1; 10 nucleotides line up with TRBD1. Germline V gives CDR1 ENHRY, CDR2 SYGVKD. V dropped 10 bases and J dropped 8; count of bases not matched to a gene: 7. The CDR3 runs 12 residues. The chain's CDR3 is CATARGQGEAFF. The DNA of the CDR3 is TGTGCCACCGCAAGGGGACAGGGGGAAGCTTTCTTT.

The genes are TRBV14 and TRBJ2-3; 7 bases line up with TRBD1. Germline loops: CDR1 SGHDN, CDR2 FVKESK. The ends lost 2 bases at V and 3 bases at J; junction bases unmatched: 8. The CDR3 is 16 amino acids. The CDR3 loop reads CASSQYRGSATDTQYF. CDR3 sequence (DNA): TGTGCCAGCAGCCAATACAGGGGTTCGGCGACAGATACGCAGTATTTT.

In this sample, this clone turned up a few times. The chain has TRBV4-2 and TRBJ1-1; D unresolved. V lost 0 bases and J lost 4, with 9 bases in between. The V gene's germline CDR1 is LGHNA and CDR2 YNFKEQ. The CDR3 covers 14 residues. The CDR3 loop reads CASSQDRGSTEAFF. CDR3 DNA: TGTGCCAGCAGCCAAGATCGAGGGTCCACTGAAGCTTTCTTT.

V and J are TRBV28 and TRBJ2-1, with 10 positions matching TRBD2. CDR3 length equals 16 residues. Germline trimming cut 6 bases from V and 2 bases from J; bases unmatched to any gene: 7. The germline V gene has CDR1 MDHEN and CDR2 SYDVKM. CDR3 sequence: CASSPSLAGAYNEQFF. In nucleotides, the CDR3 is TGTGCCAGCAGCCCCTCGCTAGCGGGAGCCTACAATGAGCAGTTCTTC.

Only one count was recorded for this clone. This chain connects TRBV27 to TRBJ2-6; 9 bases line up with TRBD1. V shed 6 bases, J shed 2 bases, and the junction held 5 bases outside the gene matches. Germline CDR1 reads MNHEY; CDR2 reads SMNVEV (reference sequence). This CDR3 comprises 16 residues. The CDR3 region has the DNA TGTGCCAGCAGAGGGACAGGGAATGCTGGGGCCAACGTCCTGACTTTC. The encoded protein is CASRGTGNAGANVLTF.

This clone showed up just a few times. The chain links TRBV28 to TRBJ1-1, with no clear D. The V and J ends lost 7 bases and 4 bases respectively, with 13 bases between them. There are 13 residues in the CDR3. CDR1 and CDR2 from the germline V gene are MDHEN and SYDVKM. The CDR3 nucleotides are TGTGCCAGCATCGAGCCGCCATCCACTGAAGCTTTCTTT. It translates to CASIEPPSTEAFF.

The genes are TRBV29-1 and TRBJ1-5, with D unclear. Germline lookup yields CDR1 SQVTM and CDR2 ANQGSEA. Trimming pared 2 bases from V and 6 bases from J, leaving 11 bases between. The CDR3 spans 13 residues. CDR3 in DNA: TGCAGCGTTGAAAGTATCGCCGGTCAGCCCCAGCATTTT. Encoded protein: CSVESIAGQPQHF. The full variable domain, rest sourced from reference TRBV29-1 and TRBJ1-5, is SAVISQKPSRDICQRGTSLTIQCQVDSQVTMMFWYRQQPGQSLTLIATANQGSEATYESGFVIDKFPISRPNLTFSTLTVSNMSPEDSSIYLCSVESIAGQPQHFGDGTRLSIL.

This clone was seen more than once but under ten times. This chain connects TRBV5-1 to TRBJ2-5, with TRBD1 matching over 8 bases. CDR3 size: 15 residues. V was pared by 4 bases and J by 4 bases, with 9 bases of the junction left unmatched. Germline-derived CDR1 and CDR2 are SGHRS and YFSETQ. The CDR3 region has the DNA TGCGCCAGCAGCGTCCAGGGGGCGCGAGGAGAGACCCAGTACTTC. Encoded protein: CASSVQGARGETQYF.

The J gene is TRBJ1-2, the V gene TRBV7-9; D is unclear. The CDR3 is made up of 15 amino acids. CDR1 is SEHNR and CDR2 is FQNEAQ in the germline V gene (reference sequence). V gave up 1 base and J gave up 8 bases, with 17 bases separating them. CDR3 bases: TGTGCCAGCAGCTTAGAGGTGACCGCCCAGAGGGGCTACACCTTC. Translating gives CASSLEVTAQRGYTF.

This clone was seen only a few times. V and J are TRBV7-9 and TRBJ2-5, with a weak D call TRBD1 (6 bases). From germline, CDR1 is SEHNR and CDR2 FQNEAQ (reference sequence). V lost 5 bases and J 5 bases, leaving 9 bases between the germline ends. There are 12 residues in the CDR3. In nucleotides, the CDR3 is TGTGCCAGCAGCCCCCAGGGGGAGACCCAGTACTTC. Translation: CASSPQGETQYF.

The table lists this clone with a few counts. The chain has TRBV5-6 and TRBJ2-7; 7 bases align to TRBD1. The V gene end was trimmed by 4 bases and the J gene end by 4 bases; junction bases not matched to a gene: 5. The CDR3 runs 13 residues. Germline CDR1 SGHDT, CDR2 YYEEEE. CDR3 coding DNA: TGTGCCAGCAGCCCCCGGGACAGATACGAGCAGTACTTC. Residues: CASSPRDRYEQYF.

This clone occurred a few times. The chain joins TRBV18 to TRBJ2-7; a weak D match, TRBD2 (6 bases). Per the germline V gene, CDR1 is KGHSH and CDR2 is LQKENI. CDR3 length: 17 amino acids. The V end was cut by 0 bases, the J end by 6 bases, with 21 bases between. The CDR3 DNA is TGTGCCAGCTCACCACCGATGGGGGGACCTACCCTACGCGAGCAGTACTTC. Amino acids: CASSPPMGGPTLREQYF.

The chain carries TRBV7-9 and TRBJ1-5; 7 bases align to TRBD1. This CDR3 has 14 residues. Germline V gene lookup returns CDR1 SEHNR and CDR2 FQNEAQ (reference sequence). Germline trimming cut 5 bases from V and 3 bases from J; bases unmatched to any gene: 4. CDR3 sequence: CASSPGQFNQPQHF. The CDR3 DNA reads TGTGCCAGCAGCCCGGGACAGTTCAATCAGCCCCAGCATTTT.

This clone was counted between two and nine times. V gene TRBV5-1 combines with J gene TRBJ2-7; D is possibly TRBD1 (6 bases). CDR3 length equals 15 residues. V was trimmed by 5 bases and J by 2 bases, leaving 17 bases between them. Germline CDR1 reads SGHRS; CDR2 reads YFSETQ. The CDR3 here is CASRREGVPTYEQYF. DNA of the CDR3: TGCGCCAGCAGACGAGAGGGGGTGCCTACCTACGAGCAGTACTTC.

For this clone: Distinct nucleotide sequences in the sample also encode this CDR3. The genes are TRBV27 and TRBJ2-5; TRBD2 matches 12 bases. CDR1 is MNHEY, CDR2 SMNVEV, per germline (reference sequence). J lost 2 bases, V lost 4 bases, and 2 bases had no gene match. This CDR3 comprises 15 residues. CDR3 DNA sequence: TGTGCCAGCAGTTCCGGACTAGCGGGACAAGAGACCCAGTACTTC. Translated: CASSSGLAGQETQYF.

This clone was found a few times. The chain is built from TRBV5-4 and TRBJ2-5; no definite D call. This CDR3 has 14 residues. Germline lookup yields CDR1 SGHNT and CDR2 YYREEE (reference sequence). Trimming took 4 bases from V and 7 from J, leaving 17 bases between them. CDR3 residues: CASSLAWRSRTQYF. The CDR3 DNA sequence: TGTGCCAGCAGCCTCGCTTGGCGGTCCAGGACCCAGTACTTC.